A single sample is the source of the 8 T cell receptor beta chains below, sequenced in a study of cytomegalovirus exposure and HLA in healthy donors. PCR was performed using 60 Vbeta and 13 Jbeta primers. The repertoire was sequenced with immunoSEQ multiplex PCR; TCRdb's copy has only in-frame clones and lacks some. The profile shows some 71,000 clones, roughly 70% of them singletons. Source material: PBMCs. All receptors come from a woman in her fifties or sixties in good health and CMV-seropositive.

This clone was recorded a few times. The V and J genes are TRBV5-4 and TRBJ2-3, with 9 bases matching TRBD1. Per germline, CDR1 SGHNT and CDR2 YYREEE (reference sequence). The V segment lost 0 bases and the J segment 5 bases; nucleotides outside the gene matches: 16. CDR3 length equals 19 residues. The CDR3: CASSLVGTGSASELDTQYF. The CDR3 DNA is TGTGCCAGCAGCTTGGTAGGGACAGGGTCTGCCTCGGAGCTAGATACGCAGTATTTT.

The rearrangement links TRBV7-6 to TRBJ1-2, with 8 bases aligning to TRBD1. CDR3 length: 13 amino acids. V lost 6 bases and J lost 2; bases outside the gene matches: 2. CDR1 is SGHVS, CDR2 FNYEAQ, per germline. CDR3 DNA: TGTGCCAGCAGTCGGACAGGGAACTATGGCTACACCTTC. Protein product: CASSRTGNYGYTF. Full variable domain (missing parts from reference TRBV7-6 and TRBJ1-2): GAGVSQSPRYKVTKRGQDVALRCDPISGHVSLYWYRQALGQGPEFLTYFNYEAQQDKSGLPNDRFSAERPEGSISTLTIQRTEQRDSAMYRCASSRTGNYGYTFGSGTRLTVV.

The gene calls are TRBV11-2 and TRBJ1-2; 8 bases fit TRBD1. The V and J ends lost 5 bases and 4 bases, in that order; junction bases with no gene match: 3. The CDR3 sequence is 13 residues long. Germline CDR1 SGHAT, CDR2 FQNNGV. The CDR3 region is CASSLGQGYGYTF. As DNA, the CDR3 is TGTGCCAGCAGCCTCGGACAGGGCTATGGCTACACCTTC.

V gene TRBV7-2 combines with J gene TRBJ1-5; possible D gene TRBD1, 5 bases. CDR1 and CDR2 from the germline V gene are SGHTA and FQGNSA. V dropped 1 base and J dropped 4 bases, with 8 bases sitting between them. CDR3 length: 14 residues. Here the CDR3 reads CASSLVPGNQPQHF. In DNA form, the CDR3 reads TGTGCCAGCAGCTTAGTTCCAGGGAATCAGCCCCAGCATTTT.

V and J are TRBV6-1 and TRBJ2-1; 7 nucleotides agree with TRBD2. The germline CDR1 and CDR2 sequences are MNHNS and SASEGT. The CDR3 is made up of 15 amino acids. Trimming cost V 8 bases and J 6 bases; bases outside gene matches: 13. CDR3 loop: CASLMSAGSGNEQFF. The CDR3 DNA reads TGTGCCAGCCTAATGTCAGCGGGGAGTGGCAATGAGCAGTTCTTC.

The V and J genes are TRBV4-3 and TRBJ2-1, with TRBD2 matching over 12 bases. The V and J ends lost 0 bases and 6 bases, in that order; junction bases with no gene match: 9. CDR1 is LGHNA, CDR2 YSLEER, per germline. The CDR3 spans 18 residues. The CDR3 DNA is TGCGCCAGCAGCCAAGATCACGCACTAGCGGGGGGTATCAATGAGCAGTTCTTC. Translating it yields CASSQDHALAGGINEQFF.

This chain links TRBV7-3 with TRBJ2-5; TRBD1 matches 7 bases. The germline V gene encodes CDR1 SGHTA and CDR2 FQGTGA. V dropped 5 bases and J dropped 5; count of bases not matched to a gene: 5. The CDR3 length is 13 residues. Written as DNA, the CDR3 is TGTGCCAGCAGCCCGACAGGGTCGGAGACCCAGTACTTC. The encoded protein is CASSPTGSETQYF.

This clone was recorded a few times. The rearrangement joins TRBV5-6 to TRBJ2-5, with D unresolved. This CDR3 has 15 residues. Looked up from germline, CDR1 is SGHDT and CDR2 is YYEEEE. With 0 bases removed from V and 1 base from J, the gap between germline ends came to 10 bases. The CDR3 sequence is CASSLGREVQETQYF. For the CDR3, the DNA is TGTGCCAGCAGCTTGGGTAGAGAAGTCCAAGAGACCCAGTACTTC.